This entry lists 16 T cell receptor beta chains sequenced from one sample in a study of OX40 agonist ivuxolimab in advanced cancers. Method: immunoSEQ multiplex PCR; TCRdb's copy keeps in-frame clones and lacks some. Here the sample spans 50,000 to 65,000 clones, over 90% being singletons. The source was CD4+ or CD8+ T cells sorted from blood, collected in a trial of the OX40 agonist ivuxolimab. Source of these receptors: an adult with an advanced solid tumor such as melanoma, head and neck, liver or kidney cancer.

The rearrangement uses TRBV6-1 and TRBJ2-1; 8 nucleotides line up with TRBD2. V was clipped by 10 bases and J by 9 bases; unmatched bases: 5. CDR1 is MNHNS and CDR2 is SASEGT in the germline V gene. The CDR3 is made up of 11 amino acids. In DNA, the CDR3 is TGTGCCATACGGGGGGGACGTGAGCAGTTCTTC. It codes for CAIRGGREQFF.

This sequence joins TRBV2 and TRBJ2-7; D is unresolved. The germline V gene encodes CDR1 SNHLY and CDR2 FYNNEI. Deletions cut 6 bases from V and 6 bases from J, with 9 bases between. The CDR3 sequence is 11 residues long. The CDR3 DNA reads TGTGCCAGCAGCGGTCCCTCCGAGCAGTACTTC. Translating it yields CASSGPSEQYF.

Details on this clone: The junction departs from germline at one end; a sequencing error may be responsible. The V gene is TRBV7-7, the J gene TRBJ2-5; the D is unclear. Germline V gene sequence: CDR1 SSHAT, CDR2 FNYEAQ (reference sequence). CDR3 length equals 11 residues. CDR3 protein: CASSSLGTQYF. The CDR3 DNA is TGTGCTAGCAGTTCTTTAGGGACCCAGTACTTC.

The chain employs TRBV9 and TRBJ2-7; TRBD1 might be the D (6 bases). The ends were cut back, 3 bases at V and 7 bases at J, with 8 bases in the middle. The germline V gene encodes CDR1 SGDLS and CDR2 YYNGEE. This CDR3 comprises 11 residues. The CDR3 DNA sequence: TGTGCCAGCAGCGCCGGACAGGAGCAGTACTTC. Translated, it gives CASSAGQEQYF.

J is TRBJ2-5 and V is TRBV27; D is undetermined. The CDR3 runs 13 residues. V was pared by 1 base and J by 5 bases, with 8 bases between. The germline CDR1 and CDR2 sequences are MNHEY and SMNVEV (reference sequence). CDR3 DNA: TGTGCCAGCAGTTTATACAGTGGGGAGACCCAGTACTTC. Translated, it gives CASSLYSGETQYF.

The chain carries TRBV4-1 and TRBJ1-2, with D unclear. V was cut by 1 base and J by 2 bases, with 5 bases left in between. The germline gives CDR1 MGHRA, CDR2 YSYEKL. This CDR3 is built from 13 residues. The chain's CDR3 is CASSQVKNYGYTF. The DNA of the CDR3 is TGCGCCAGCAGCCAAGTTAAGAACTATGGCTACACCTTC.

This rearrangement joins TRBV2 to TRBJ2-5; D may match TRBD1 or TRBD2 (6 bases each). The CDR3 is 16 residues long. V was shortened by 6 bases and J by 2 bases, with 19 bases between the two germline ends. Germline lookup yields CDR1 SNHLY and CDR2 FYNNEI. Here the CDR3 DNA reads TGTGCCAGCAGGGAACTAGGGGGGCGGTGGCAAGAGACCCAGTACTTC. Residues: CASRELGGRWQETQYF.

The chain is built from TRBV10-2 and TRBJ2-1, with a possible D match to TRBD2 (6 bases). This CDR3 contains 15 residues. Germline V gene lookup returns CDR1 WSHSY and CDR2 SAAADI. Trimming pared 6 bases from V and 0 bases from J, leaving 12 bases between. The CDR3 region is CASSIPGSSYNEQFF. In DNA, the CDR3 is TGCGCCAGCAGCATCCCCGGGAGCTCCTACAATGAGCAGTTCTTC.

This chain links TRBV27 with TRBJ2-5, with D uncertain. The DNA end favors TRBJ2-7, so the J call may be wrong. The CDR3 runs to 14 residues. Germline V gene lookup returns CDR1 MNHEY and CDR2 SMNVEV (reference sequence). CDR3 sequence (DNA): TGTGCCAGCAGTCGCAGTGGGCTCTCCTACGAGCAGTACTTC. Protein product: CASSRSGLSYEQYF.

The DNA for the CDR3 is TGTGCCTGGGGGGGACCACTCAGTTATGGCTACACCTTC. It yields the protein CAWGGPLSYGYTF. V is TRBV30 and J is TRBJ1-2, with D possibly matching TRBD1 (5 bases). V was clipped by 5 bases and J by 5 bases, with 15 bases between them. Per germline, CDR1 GTSNPN and CDR2 SVGIG (reference sequence). The CDR3 consists of 13 residues. Drawing the rest from reference TRBV30 and TRBJ1-2, the complete variable domain is SQTIHQWPATLVQPVGSPLSLECTVEGTSNPNLYWYRQAAGRGLQLLFYSVGIGQISSEVPQNLSASRPQDRQFILSSKKLLLSDSGFYLCAWGGPLSYGYTFGSGTRLTVV.

This sequence joins TRBV27 and TRBJ2-2; perhaps TRBD1 as D (6 bases). There are 14 residues in the CDR3. Looked up from germline, CDR1 is MNHEY and CDR2 is SMNVEV (reference sequence). V dropped 6 bases and J dropped 5 bases, with 13 bases sitting between them. In nucleotides, the CDR3 is TGTGCCAGCAGCGCCAGGGGTTATACCGGGGAGCTGTTTTTT. Translating it yields CASSARGYTGELFF.

V is TRBV19 and J is TRBJ1-1, with D possibly being TRBD1 (5 bases). This CDR3 is built from 15 residues. Germline CDR1 and CDR2: LNHDA and SQIVND (reference sequence). V lost 3 bases, J lost 3 bases, and 14 bases lay in between. CDR3 coding DNA: TGTGCCAGTAGTATCCCCGGGACGTCACACACTGAAGCTTTCTTT. Amino acids: CASSIPGTSHTEAFF. The whole variable domain, filled in from reference TRBV19 and TRBJ1-1, reads DGGITQSPKYLFRKEGQNVTLSCEQNLNHDAMYWYRQDPGQGLRLIYYSQIVNDFQKGDIAEGYSVSREKKESFPLTVTSAQKNPTAFYLCASSIPGTSHTEAFFGQGTRLTVV.

The table lists this clone with a count of one. The V and J genes are TRBV4-3 and TRBJ2-2, with TRBD2 matching over 9 bases. Per the germline V gene, CDR1 is LGHNA and CDR2 is YSLEER. Unmatched junction bases numbered 9, after V lost 4 bases and J lost 6 bases. This CDR3 has 16 amino acids. The CDR3 loop reads CASSREVAGAPGELFF. The CDR3 nucleotides are TGCGCCAGCAGCCGGGAAGTAGCGGGAGCCCCCGGGGAGCTGTTTTTT.

This chain connects TRBV9 to TRBJ2-1; 11 positions match TRBD2. This CDR3 spans 16 amino acids. The germline CDR1 and CDR2 sequences are SGDLS and YYNGEE. The V segment lost 0 bases and the J segment 8 bases; nucleotides outside the gene matches: 7. DNA of the CDR3: TGTGCCAGCAGCGTAGCTACTAGCGGGGGCGGGGATGAGCAGTTCTTC. Its translation is CASSVATSGGGDEQFF.

As DNA, the CDR3 is TGTGCCAGCAGCCAACTAGCGGGATTTGACGAGCAGTACTTC. As protein: CASSQLAGFDEQYF. The V gene is TRBV5-3, the J gene TRBJ2-7, with TRBD2 identical over 10 bases. TRBV5-3 is treated as an ORF (open reading frame) with a function not yet certain. The length of the CDR3 is 14 residues. J was trimmed by 5 bases and V by 8 bases; bases with no gene match: 10.

A single count supports this clone. The CDR3 nucleotides read TGTGCCAGCAGCTTAGGGGAAGATACGCAGTATTTT. This sequence encodes CASSLGEDTQYF. This chain links TRBV7-6 with TRBJ2-3, with D hard to call. This CDR3 has 12 residues. Per the germline V gene, CDR1 is SGHVS and CDR2 is FNYEAQ. Trimming took off 1 base at V and 5 bases at J, with 4 bases between the two ends.